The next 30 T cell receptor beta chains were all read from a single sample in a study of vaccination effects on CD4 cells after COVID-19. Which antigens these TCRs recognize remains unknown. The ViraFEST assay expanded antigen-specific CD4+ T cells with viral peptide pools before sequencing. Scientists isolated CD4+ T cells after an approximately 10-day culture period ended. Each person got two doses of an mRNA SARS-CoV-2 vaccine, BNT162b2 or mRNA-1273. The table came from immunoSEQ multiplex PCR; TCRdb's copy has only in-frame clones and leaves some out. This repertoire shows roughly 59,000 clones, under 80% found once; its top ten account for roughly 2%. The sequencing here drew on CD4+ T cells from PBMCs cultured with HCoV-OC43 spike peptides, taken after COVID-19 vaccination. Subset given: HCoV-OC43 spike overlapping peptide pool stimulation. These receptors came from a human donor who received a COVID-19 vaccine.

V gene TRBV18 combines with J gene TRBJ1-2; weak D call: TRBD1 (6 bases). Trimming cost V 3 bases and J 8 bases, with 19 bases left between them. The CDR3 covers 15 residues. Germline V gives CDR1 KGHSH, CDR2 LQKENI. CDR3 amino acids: CASSPGTTGREGYTF. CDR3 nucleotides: TGTGCCAGCTCACCCGGAACGACAGGCCGGGAAGGCTACACCTTC. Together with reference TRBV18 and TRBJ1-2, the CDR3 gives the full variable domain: NAGVMQNPRHLVRRRGQEARLRCSPMKGHSHVYWYRQLPEEGLKFMVYLQKENIIDESGMPKERFSAEFPKEGPSILRIQQVVRGDSAAYFCASSPGTTGREGYTFGSGTRLTVV.

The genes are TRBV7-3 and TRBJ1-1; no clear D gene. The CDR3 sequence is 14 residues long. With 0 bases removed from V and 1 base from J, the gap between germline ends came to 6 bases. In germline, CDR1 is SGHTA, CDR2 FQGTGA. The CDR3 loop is CASSLTTGNTEAFF. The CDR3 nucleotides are TGTGCCAGCAGCTTAACGACGGGGAACACTGAAGCTTTCTTT. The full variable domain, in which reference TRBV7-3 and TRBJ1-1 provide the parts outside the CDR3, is GAGVSQTPSNKVTEKGKYVELRCDPISGHTALYWYRQSLGQGPEFLIYFQGTGAADDSGLPNDRFFAVRPEGSVSTLKIQRTERGDSAVYLCASSLTTGNTEAFFGQGTRLTVV.

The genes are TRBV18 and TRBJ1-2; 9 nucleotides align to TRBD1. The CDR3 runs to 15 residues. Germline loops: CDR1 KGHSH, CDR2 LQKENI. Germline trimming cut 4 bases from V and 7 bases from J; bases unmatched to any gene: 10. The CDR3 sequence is CASSRGDRAGSGYTF. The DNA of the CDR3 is TGTGCCAGCTCACGCGGGGACAGGGCGGGGAGTGGCTACACCTTC.

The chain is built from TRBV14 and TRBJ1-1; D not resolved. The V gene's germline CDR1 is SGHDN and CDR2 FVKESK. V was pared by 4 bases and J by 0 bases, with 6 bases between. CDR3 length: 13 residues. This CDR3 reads CASSPSLNTEAFF. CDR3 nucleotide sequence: TGTGCCAGCAGCCCCTCACTGAACACTGAAGCTTTCTTT. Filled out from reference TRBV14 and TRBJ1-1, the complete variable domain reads EAGVTQFPSHSVIEKGQTVTLRCDPISGHDNLYWYRRVMGKEIKFLLHFVKESKQDESGMPNNRFLAERTGGTYSTLKVQPAELEDSGVYFCASSPSLNTEAFFGQGTRLTVV.

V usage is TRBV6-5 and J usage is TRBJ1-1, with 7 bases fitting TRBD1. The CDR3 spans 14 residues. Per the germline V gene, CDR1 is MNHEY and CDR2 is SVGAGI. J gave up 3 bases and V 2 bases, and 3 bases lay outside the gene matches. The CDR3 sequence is CASSYAGQYTEAFF. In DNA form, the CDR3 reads TGTGCCAGCAGTTACGCGGGACAGTACACTGAAGCTTTCTTT.

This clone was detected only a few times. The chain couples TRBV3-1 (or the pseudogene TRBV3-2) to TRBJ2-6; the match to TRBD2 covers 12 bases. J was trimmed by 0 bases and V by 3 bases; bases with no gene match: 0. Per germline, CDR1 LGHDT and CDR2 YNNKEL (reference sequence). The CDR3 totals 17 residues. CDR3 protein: CASSQTSGSSGANVLTF. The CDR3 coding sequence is TGTGCCAGCAGCCAGACTAGCGGGAGCTCTGGGGCCAACGTCCTGACTTTC.

CDR3 region: CASSVGLAGGLNTQYF. The CDR3 DNA reads TGTGCCAGCAGCGTAGGGTTAGCGGGGGGGCTAAATACGCAGTATTTT. The genes are TRBV9 and TRBJ2-3, with TRBD2 matching over 11 bases. Germline V gene lookup returns CDR1 SGDLS and CDR2 YYNGEE. V trimming: 0 bases; J trimming: 7 bases; junction bases outside the gene matches: 7. This CDR3 spans 16 amino acids.

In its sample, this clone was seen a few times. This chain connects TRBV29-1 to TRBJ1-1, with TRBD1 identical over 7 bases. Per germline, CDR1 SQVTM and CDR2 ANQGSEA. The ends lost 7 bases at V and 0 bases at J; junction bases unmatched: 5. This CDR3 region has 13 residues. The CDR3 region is CSGQGTMNTEAFF. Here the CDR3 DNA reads TGCAGCGGACAGGGAACCATGAACACTGAAGCTTTCTTT.

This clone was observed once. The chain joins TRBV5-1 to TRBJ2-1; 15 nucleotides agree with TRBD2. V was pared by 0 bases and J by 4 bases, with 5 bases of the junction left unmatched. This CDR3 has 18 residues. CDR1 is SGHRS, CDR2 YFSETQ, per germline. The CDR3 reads CASSLAGTSGGTYNEQFF. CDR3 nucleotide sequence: TGCGCCAGCAGCTTGGCAGGGACTAGCGGGGGGACGTACAATGAGCAGTTCTTC.

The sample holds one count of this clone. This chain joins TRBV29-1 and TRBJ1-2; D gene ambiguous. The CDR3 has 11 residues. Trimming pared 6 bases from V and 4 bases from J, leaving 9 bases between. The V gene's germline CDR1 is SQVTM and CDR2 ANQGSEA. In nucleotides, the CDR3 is TGCAGCGTAAAAGAGAGCTATGGCTACACCTTC. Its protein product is CSVKESYGYTF.

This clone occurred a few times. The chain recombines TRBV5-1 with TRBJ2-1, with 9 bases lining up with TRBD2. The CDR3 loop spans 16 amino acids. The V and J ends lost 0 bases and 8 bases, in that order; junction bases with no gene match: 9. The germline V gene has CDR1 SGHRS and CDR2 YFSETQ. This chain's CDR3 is CASSLAPSGVRDEQFF. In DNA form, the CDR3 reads TGCGCCAGCAGCTTGGCCCCTAGCGGGGTTAGGGATGAGCAGTTCTTC.

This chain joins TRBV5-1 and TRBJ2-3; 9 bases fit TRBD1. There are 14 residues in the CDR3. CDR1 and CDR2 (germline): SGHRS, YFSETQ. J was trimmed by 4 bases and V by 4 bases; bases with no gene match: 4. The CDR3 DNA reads TGCGCCAGCAGCACCTGGACAGGGGCAGATACGCAGTATTTT. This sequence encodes CASSTWTGADTQYF. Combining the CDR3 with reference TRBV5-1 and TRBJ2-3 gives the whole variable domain KAGVTQTPRYLIKTRGQQVTLSCSPISGHRSVSWYQQTPGQGLQFLFEYFSETQRNKGNFPGRFSGRQFSNSRSEMNVSTLELGDSALYLCASSTWTGADTQYFGPGTRLTVL.

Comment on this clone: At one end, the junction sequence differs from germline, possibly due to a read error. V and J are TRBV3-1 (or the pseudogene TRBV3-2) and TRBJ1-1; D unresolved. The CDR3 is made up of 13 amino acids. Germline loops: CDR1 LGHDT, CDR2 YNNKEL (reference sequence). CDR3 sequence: CASSQVISAEAFF. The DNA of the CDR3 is TGTGCCAGCAGTCAAGTTATTAGCGCTGAAGCTTTCTTT.

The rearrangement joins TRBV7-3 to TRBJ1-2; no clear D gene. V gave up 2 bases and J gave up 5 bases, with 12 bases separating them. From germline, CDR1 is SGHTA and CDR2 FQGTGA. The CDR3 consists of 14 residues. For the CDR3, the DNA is TGTGCCAGCAGCTTATCTAGCCTAGGTTATGGCTACACCTTC. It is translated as CASSLSSLGYGYTF.

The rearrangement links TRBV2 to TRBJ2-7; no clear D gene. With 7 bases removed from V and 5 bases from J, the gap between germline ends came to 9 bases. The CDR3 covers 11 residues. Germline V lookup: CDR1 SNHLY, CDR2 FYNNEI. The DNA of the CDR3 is TGTGCCAGCATGACCTACGACGAGCAGTACGTC. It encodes CASMTYDEQYV.

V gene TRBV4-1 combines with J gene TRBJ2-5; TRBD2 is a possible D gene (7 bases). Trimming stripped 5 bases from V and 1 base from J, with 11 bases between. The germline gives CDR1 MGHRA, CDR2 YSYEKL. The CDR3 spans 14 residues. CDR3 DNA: TGCGCCAGCAGCGATAGGGGGGGCCAAGAGACCCAGTACTTC. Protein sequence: CASSDRGGQETQYF.

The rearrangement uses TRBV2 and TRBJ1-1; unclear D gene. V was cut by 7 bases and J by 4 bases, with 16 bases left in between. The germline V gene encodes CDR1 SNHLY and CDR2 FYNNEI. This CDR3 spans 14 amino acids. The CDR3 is CASIDAETLTEAFF. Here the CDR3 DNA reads TGTGCCAGCATCGACGCGGAGACTCTCACTGAAGCTTTCTTT.

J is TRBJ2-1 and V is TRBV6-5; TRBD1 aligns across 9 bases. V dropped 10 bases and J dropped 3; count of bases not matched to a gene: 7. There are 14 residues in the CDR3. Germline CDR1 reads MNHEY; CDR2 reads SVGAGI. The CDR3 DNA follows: TGTGCCATAGGGGACAGGGATTACTACAATGAGCAGTTCTTC. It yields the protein CAIGDRDYYNEQFF.

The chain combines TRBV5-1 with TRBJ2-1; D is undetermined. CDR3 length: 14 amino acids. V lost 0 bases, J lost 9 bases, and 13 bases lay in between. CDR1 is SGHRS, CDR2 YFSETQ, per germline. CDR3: CASSLASQFREQFF. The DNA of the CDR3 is TGCGCCAGCAGCTTGGCGTCTCAATTCCGTGAGCAGTTCTTC.

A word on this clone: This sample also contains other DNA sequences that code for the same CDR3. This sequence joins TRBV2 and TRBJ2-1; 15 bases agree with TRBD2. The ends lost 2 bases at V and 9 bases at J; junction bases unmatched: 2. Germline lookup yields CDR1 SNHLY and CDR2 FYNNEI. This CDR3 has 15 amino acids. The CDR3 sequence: CASSERTSGGGEQFF. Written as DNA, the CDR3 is TGTGCCAGCAGTGAAAGGACTAGCGGGGGGGGTGAGCAGTTCTTC.

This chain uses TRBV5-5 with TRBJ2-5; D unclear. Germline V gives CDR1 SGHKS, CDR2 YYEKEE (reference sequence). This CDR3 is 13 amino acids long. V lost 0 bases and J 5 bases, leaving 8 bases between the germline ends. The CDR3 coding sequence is TGTGCCAGCAGCTTGGTGGGCTGGGAGACCCAGTACTTC. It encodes CASSLVGWETQYF.

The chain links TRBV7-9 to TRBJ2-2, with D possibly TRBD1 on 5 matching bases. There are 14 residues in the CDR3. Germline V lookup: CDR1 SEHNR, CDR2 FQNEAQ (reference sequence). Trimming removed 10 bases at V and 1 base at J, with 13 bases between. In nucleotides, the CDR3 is TGTGCCACCCAGGGTTCATGGAACACCGGGGAGCTGTTTTTT. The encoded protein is CATQGSWNTGELFF.

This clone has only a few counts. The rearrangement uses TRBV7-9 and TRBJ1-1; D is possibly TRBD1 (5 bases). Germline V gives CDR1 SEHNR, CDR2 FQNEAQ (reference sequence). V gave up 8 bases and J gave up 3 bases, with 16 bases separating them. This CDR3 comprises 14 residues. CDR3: CASPNQARDTEAFF. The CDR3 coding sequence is TGTGCCAGCCCCAATCAAGCCAGGGACACTGAAGCTTTCTTT.

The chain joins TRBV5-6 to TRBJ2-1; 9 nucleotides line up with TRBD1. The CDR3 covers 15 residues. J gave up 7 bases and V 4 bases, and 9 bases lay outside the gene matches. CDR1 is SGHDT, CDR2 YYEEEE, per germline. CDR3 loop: CASSTPGTGFNEQFF. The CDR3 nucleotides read TGTGCCAGCAGCACACCCGGGACAGGGTTTAATGAGCAGTTCTTC.

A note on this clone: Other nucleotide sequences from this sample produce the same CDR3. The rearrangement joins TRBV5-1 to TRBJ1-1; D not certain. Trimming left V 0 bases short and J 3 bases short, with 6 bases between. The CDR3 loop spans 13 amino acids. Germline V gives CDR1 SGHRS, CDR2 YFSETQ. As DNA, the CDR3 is TGCGCCAGCAGCTTGGACACGTACACTGAAGCTTTCTTT. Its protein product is CASSLDTYTEAFF. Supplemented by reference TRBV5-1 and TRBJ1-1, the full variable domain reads KAGVTQTPRYLIKTRGQQVTLSCSPISGHRSVSWYQQTPGQGLQFLFEYFSETQRNKGNFPGRFSGRQFSNSRSEMNVSTLELGDSALYLCASSLDTYTEAFFGQGTRLTVV.

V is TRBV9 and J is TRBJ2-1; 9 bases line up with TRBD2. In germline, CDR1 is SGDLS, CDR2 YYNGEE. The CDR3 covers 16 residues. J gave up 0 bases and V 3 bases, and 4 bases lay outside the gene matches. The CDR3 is CASSERGGASYNEQFF. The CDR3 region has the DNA TGTGCCAGCAGCGAACGCGGGGGGGCCTCCTACAATGAGCAGTTCTTC.

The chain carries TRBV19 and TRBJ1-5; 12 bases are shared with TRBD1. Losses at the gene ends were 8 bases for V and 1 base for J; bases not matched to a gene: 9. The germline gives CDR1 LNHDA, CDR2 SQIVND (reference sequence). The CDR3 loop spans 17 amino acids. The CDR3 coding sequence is TGTGCCAGTTCAACCGGGACAGGGGGCAGGAGCAATCAGCCCCAGCATTTT. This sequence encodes CASSTGTGGRSNQPQHF.

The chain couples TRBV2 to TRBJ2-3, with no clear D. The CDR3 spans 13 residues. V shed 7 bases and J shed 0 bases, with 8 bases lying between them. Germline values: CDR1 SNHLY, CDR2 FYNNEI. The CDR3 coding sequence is TGTGCCAGCACGGCTTTTAGCACAGATACGCAGTATTTT. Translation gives CASTAFSTDTQYF.

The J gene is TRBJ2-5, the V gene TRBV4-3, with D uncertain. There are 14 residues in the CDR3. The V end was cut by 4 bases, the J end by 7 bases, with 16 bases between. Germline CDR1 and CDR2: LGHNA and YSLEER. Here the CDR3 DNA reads TGCGCCAGCAGCCCAAGACCCGTTGTCGGGACCCAGTACTTC. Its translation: CASSPRPVVGTQYF.

The CDR3 bases are TGTGCCAGCCCAAACGGACCCGCCCCGATCCACCTCGATGAGCAGTTCTTC. The encoded protein is CASPNGPAPIHLDEQFF. This chain joins TRBV5-8 and TRBJ2-1, with D unresolved. This CDR3 region has 17 residues. The V end was cut by 7 bases, the J end by 8 bases, with 28 bases between. Germline V gives CDR1 SGHTS, CDR2 YDEGEE.